These 11 T cell receptor beta chains were sequenced from one sample in a study of blood T cell repertoires in COVID-19. Generated by immunoSEQ multiplex PCR, the TCRdb table keeps only in-frame clones and is missing some. The sample contains 200,000 to 250,000 clones, over 75% of which appear only once. Sequencing used PBMCs or T cells enriched from blood (not recorded which). These receptors were taken from a woman younger than 35 in a cohort exposed to, infected with or recovered from COVID-19 (not recorded which).

In this sample, this clone turned up once. The CDR3 loop reads CAWSTTRTGDATNEKLFF. As DNA, the CDR3 is TGTGCCTGGAGTACAACTCGGACAGGGGATGCAACTAATGAAAAACTGTTTTTT. V gene TRBV30 combines with J gene TRBJ1-4; TRBD1 agrees at 9 bases. The CDR3 extends over 18 amino acids. Germline V gene sequence: CDR1 GTSNPN, CDR2 SVGIG (reference sequence). Trimming removed 2 bases from V and 0 bases from J; junction bases left unmatched: 10.

In this sample, this clone turned up once. The chain couples TRBV14 to TRBJ2-7, with D perhaps TRBD2 (6 bases). The CDR3 runs 13 residues. The V end was cut by 1 base, the J end by 6 bases, with 10 bases between. CDR1 SGHDN and CDR2 FVKESK come from the germline V gene. The CDR3 nucleotides are TGTGCCAGCAGCCAAGTTCCAGCGGGCGAGCAGTACTTC. Its translation is CASSQVPAGEQYF.

Concerning this clone: Other DNA sequences from this sample encode an identical CDR3 as well. The chain recombines TRBV18 with TRBJ1-1; 7 bases are shared with TRBD1. Per the germline V gene, CDR1 is KGHSH and CDR2 is LQKENI. The CDR3 sequence is 13 residues long. V shed 3 bases, J shed 5 bases, and the junction held 3 bases outside the gene matches. The chain's CDR3 is CASSPQGDTEAFF. Written as DNA, the CDR3 is TGTGCCAGCTCACCCCAGGGGGATACTGAAGCTTTCTTT. The variable domain in full, with the rest retrieved from reference TRBV18 and TRBJ1-1, is NAGVMQNPRHLVRRRGQEARLRCSPMKGHSHVYWYRQLPEEGLKFMVYLQKENIIDESGMPKERFSAEFPKEGPSILRIQQVVRGDSAAYFCASSPQGDTEAFFGQGTRLTVV.

The genes are TRBV19 and TRBJ1-1, with D possibly being TRBD1 (6 bases). The germline V gene encodes CDR1 LNHDA and CDR2 SQIVND (reference sequence). This CDR3 is 14 amino acids long. Trimming shortened V by 0 bases and J by 8 bases, and 13 bases separated the two germline ends. For the CDR3, the DNA is TGTGCCAGTAGTATAGATCCAGGGACAACGGAAGCTTTCTTT. This encodes CASSIDPGTTEAFF.

V gene TRBV9 combines with J gene TRBJ1-5, with D possibly TRBD1 on 6 matching bases. Germline values: CDR1 SGDLS, CDR2 YYNGEE. Trimming took 0 bases from V and 4 from J, leaving 11 bases between them. This CDR3 comprises 15 residues. CDR3 amino acids: CASSVDGQQNQPQHF. CDR3 sequence (DNA): TGTGCCAGCAGCGTAGACGGACAGCAGAATCAGCCCCAGCATTTT.

The chain links TRBV10-3 to TRBJ1-3, with D unclear. The CDR3 consists of 12 residues. Trimming took 10 bases from V and 2 from J, leaving 9 bases between them. Germline assignment: CDR1 ENHRY and CDR2 SYGVKD. CDR3: CATAAAGNTIYF. The CDR3 DNA reads TGTGCCACCGCTGCGGCTGGAAACACCATATATTTT.

The chain is built from TRBV7-9 and TRBJ1-1; a weak D match, TRBD1 (5 bases). This CDR3 contains 14 residues. V was shortened by 6 bases and J by 4 bases, with 15 bases between the two germline ends. The germline gives CDR1 SEHNR, CDR2 FQNEAQ (reference sequence). The chain's CDR3 is CASSPRAGGTEAFF. The CDR3 DNA follows: TGTGCCAGCAGTCCCCGGGCGGGGGGCACTGAAGCTTTCTTT.

The V gene is TRBV7-8, the J gene TRBJ2-7, with TRBD1 identical over 10 bases. V lost 1 base, J lost 4 bases, and 10 bases stayed unmatched. In germline, CDR1 is SGHVS, CDR2 FQNEAQ. The CDR3 has 17 residues. DNA of the CDR3: TGTGCCAGCAGCTTAGGGTTATTTCGGGACAGGGGTTACGAGCAGTACTTC. Its protein is CASSLGLFRDRGYEQYF.

The chain has TRBV9 and TRBJ2-1; D not resolved. V was shortened by 1 base and J by 8 bases, with 10 bases between the two germline ends. This CDR3 spans 13 amino acids. The V gene's germline CDR1 is SGDLS and CDR2 YYNGEE. The CDR3 DNA reads TGTGCCAGCAGCGTATCGAGGTTGGATGAGCAGTTCTTC. This encodes CASSVSRLDEQFF. Based on the CDR3 plus reference TRBV9 and TRBJ2-1, the full variable domain is DSGVTQTPKHLITATGQRVTLRCSPRSGDLSVYWYQQSLDQGLQFLIQYYNGEERAKGNILERFSAQQFPDLHSELNLSSLELGDSALYFCASSVSRLDEQFFGPGTRLTVL.

The chain has TRBV28 and TRBJ1-1; 10 bases are a match to TRBD1. The CDR3 is 18 residues long. Germline values: CDR1 MDHEN, CDR2 SYDVKM. V was clipped by 6 bases and J by 0 bases; unmatched bases: 13. CDR3 sequence: CASRPPGTGVGMNTEAFF. CDR3 bases: TGTGCCAGCAGGCCCCCCGGGACAGGGGTTGGGATGAACACTGAAGCTTTCTTT.

The V call is TRBV9, the J call TRBJ2-1; D is perhaps TRBD1 (6 bases). V was cut by 0 bases and J by 5 bases, with 9 bases left in between. This CDR3 has 14 residues. From germline, CDR1 is SGDLS and CDR2 YYNGEE. The CDR3 is CASSVAQGHNEQFF. The CDR3 bases are TGTGCCAGCAGCGTAGCACAGGGCCACAATGAGCAGTTCTTC.